The text below deals with one TCR beta chain. Antigen specificity is unknown. Every sorted population was more than 95% pure. This specimen belongs to a study of beta chain features in type 1 diabetes. The wider study: Patients looked much like healthy donors when it came to age, gender and cell yields.

What was sequenced were expressed TCRB transcripts, since all of the isolated RNA had been reverse transcribed. Measured with immunoSEQ multiplex PCR; TCRdb has only the in-frame clones, and not every one. This sample has around 300,000 clones, with roughly 15% found just once. General study points: For TCRB rearrangement, an influence of HLA type remained unresolved here.

The sample comprised central memory CD4+ T cells from blood. The TCR sequence derives from a man younger than 45 in good health.

The CDR3 coding sequence is TGTGCCAGTAGTAAGAGACTAGCGGGAGTGTCGGCTAGTGAGCAGTTCTTC. This sequence encodes CASSKRLAGVSASEQFF. The chain is built from TRBV19 and TRBJ2-1; 12 bases agree with TRBD2. Germline CDR1 and CDR2: LNHDA and SQIVND (reference sequence). The CDR3 totals 17 residues. Unmatched junction bases numbered 13, after V lost 4 bases and J lost 9 bases.